This T cell receptor beta chain comes out of a study of T cells in Graves' hyperthyroidism and ophthalmopathy. From RNA transcripts, TCR beta CDR3 regions were amplified. The TCR CDR3 was amplified in a first-round RT-PCR using the HTBI primer set. MiXCR, applied by TCRdb to the multiplex PCR reads, yields one record per CDR3 protein. The sample lists about 360,000 distinct CDR3 sequences, approximately 14% occurring once. This clonotype was observed at least ten times. This CDR3 has 14 amino acids. Trimming removed 8 bases from V and 1 base from J; junction bases left unmatched: 4. Germline lookup yields CDR1 SNHLY and CDR2 FYNNEI.

The sequenced sample consisted of blood. The origin of this receptor is a woman in her late teens or twenties with Graves' hyperthyroidism that later progressed to Graves' ophthalmopathy. This chain joins TRBV2 and TRBJ2-1, with TRBD2 identical over 8 bases. This chain's CDR3 is CASSSGRSYNEQFF. The CDR3 DNA reads TGTGCCAGCTCGAGCGGGAGATCCTACAATGAGCAGTTCTTC.